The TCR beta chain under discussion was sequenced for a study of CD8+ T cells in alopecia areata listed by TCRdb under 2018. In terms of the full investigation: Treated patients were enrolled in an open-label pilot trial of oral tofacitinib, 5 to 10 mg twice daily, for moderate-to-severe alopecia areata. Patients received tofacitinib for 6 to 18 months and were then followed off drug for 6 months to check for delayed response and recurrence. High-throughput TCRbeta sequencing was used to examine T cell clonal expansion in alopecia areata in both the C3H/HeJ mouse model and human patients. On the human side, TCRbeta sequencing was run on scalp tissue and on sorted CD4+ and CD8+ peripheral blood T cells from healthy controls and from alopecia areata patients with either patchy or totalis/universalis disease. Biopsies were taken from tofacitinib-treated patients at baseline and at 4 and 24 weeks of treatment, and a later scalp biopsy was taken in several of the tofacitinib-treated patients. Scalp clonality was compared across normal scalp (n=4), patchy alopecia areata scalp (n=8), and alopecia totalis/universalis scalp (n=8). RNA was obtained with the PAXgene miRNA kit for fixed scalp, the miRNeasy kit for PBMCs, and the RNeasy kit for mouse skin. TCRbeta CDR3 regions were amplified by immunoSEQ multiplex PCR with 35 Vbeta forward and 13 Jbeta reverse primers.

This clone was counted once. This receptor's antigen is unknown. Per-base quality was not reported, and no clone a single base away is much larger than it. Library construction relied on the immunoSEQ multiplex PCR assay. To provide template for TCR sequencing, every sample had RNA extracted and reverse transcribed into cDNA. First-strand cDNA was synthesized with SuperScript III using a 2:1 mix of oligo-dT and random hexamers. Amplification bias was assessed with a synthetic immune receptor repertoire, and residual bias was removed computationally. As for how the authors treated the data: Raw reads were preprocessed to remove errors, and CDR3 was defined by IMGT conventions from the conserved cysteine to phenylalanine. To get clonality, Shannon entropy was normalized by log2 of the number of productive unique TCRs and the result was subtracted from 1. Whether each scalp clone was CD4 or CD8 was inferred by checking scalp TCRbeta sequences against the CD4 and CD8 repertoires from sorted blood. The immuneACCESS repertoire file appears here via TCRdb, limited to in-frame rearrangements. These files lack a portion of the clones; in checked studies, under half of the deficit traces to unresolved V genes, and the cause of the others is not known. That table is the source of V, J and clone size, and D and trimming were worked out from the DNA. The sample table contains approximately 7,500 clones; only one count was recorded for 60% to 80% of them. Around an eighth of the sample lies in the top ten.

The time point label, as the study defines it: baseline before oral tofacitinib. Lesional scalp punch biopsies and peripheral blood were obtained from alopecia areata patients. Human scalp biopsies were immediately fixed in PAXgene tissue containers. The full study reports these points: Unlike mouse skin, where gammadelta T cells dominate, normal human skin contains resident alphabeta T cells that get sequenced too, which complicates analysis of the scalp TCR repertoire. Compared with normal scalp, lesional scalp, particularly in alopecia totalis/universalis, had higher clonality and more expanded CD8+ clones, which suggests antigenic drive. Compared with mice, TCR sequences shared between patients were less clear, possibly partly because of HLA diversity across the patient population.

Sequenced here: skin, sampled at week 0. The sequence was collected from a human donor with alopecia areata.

Here is the DNA: TGTGCCAGCAGCTTAGAAGTGACAGGGAATGGCGGGGAGCTGTTTTTT. Translated, this gives CASSLEVTGNGGELFF. The chain links TRBV7-8 with TRBJ2-2, with 7 bases aligning to TRBD1. From V the trimming removes 1 base and from J it removes 7 bases, while the gene matches leave 9 bases of the junction unaccounted for. The CDR3, from cysteine to phenylalanine, totals 16 residues. CDR3 DNA is the only sequence kept; it has 48 bases, read in frame from the first base. The germline V gene specifies SGHVS as CDR1 and FQNEAQ as CDR2.